The 5 T cell receptor beta chains given below trace back to one sample, sequenced in a study of radiotherapy plus CTLA-4 blockade in lung cancer. This table comes from immunoSEQ multiplex PCR, and its TCRdb copy is limited to in-frame clones, with some not included. Found here are roughly 57,000 clones, 70% to 85% of them singletons; the top ten hold over 6%. The sequences come from peripheral blood, collected from a patient treated with radiotherapy plus ipilimumab. The receptors originated from a human donor with non-small cell lung cancer whose response to radiotherapy plus ipilimumab could not be evaluated.

This clone was seen only once. Relative to the germline gene, one junction end is altered; a read error may explain this. The gene calls are TRBV5-8 and TRBJ1-2; weak D call: TRBD1 (6 bases). The CDR3 is 12 residues long. From germline, CDR1 is SGHTS and CDR2 YDEGEE. Here the CDR3 reads CASSLASPGASF. CDR3 sequence (DNA): TGTGCCAGCAGCTTGGCCTCGCCAGGGGCTTCCTTC.

The chain uses TRBV18 and TRBJ2-6; no reliable D call. This CDR3 region has 14 residues. The ends were cut back, 10 bases at V and 0 bases at J, with 10 bases in the middle. Germline CDR1 is KGHSH and CDR2 is LQKENI. In DNA, the CDR3 is TGTGCCACCACAGTCCTCTCTGGGGCCAACGTCCTGACTTTC. Translating gives CATTVLSGANVLTF.

This clone was recorded a few times. The rearrangement links TRBV22-1 to TRBJ2-2; TRBD2 reflects the table's D call only, with no check against the DNA. TRBV22-1 is assigned pseudogene status. The CDR3 consists of 16 residues. This chain's CDR3 is CPGSARFMREFGELFF. The DNA of the CDR3 is TGTCCTGGGAGCGCACGATTCATGCGGGAGTTCGGGGAGCTGTTTTTT.

The chain carries TRBV7-2 and TRBJ2-3; 9 nucleotides align to TRBD1. CDR1 SGHTA and CDR2 FQGNSA come from the germline V gene. CDR3 size: 16 residues. J was trimmed by 4 bases and V by 5 bases; bases with no gene match: 10. The CDR3 coding sequence is TGTGCCAGCAGCGAACAGGGACAGGGTGGATCAGATACGCAGTATTTT. It specifies CASSEQGQGGSDTQYF.

V and J are TRBV5-1 and TRBJ2-5; the D gene is possibly TRBD2 (9 bases). This CDR3 is built from 21 residues. Germline V gene sequence: CDR1 SGHRS, CDR2 YFSETQ. Trimming shortened V by 3 bases and J by 5 bases, and 35 bases separated the two germline ends. The CDR3 nucleotides are TGCGCCAGCAGCTCTAGGACAGGGAATGCTGTAGGTGATAGCGGGAGTGAGACCCAGTACTTC. Its protein is CASSSRTGNAVGDSGSETQYF. Combining the CDR3 with reference TRBV5-1 and TRBJ2-5 gives the whole variable domain KAGVTQTPRYLIKTRGQQVTLSCSPISGHRSVSWYQQTPGQGLQFLFEYFSETQRNKGNFPGRFSGRQFSNSRSEMNVSTLELGDSALYLCASSSRTGNAVGDSGSETQYFGPGTRLLVL.